A single sample is the source of the 22 T cell receptor beta chains below, sequenced in a study of blood T cell repertoires in COVID-19. Assay used: immunoSEQ multiplex PCR; TCRdb lists only in-frame clones, some missing. The data show about 68,000 clones, 90% to 95% seen once. Sequencing was performed on peripheral blood. These receptors came from a man between 35 and 55 years old with COVID-19, enrolled during active disease.

This rearrangement joins TRBV25-1 to TRBJ2-3; 9 bases match TRBD2. Germline V lookup: CDR1 MGHDK, CDR2 SYGVNS. With 4 bases clipped from V and 4 bases from J, the junction kept 9 bases outside the gene matches. The CDR3 contains 16 residues. In DNA form, the CDR3 reads TGTGCCAGCAGTGTCGGCGGGGGGGCTCCCGCAGATACGCAGTATTTT. It encodes CASSVGGGAPADTQYF.

CDR3 nucleotides: TGTGCCAGCAGTTTAAGGGGCGCGGGATATGGGGCCAACGTCCTGACTTTC. Translating gives CASSLRGAGYGANVLTF. The chain couples TRBV27 to TRBJ2-6; tentative D call: TRBD2 (6 bases). The ends were cut back, 2 bases at V and 3 bases at J, with 14 bases in the middle. CDR1 is MNHEY and CDR2 is SMNVEV in the germline V gene (reference sequence). The CDR3 is 17 amino acids.

V is TRBV6-5 and J is TRBJ1-2, with D possibly matching TRBD1 (5 bases). The CDR3 extends over 13 amino acids. The germline V gene encodes CDR1 MNHEY and CDR2 SVGAGI. V was clipped by 8 bases and J by 6 bases, with 16 bases between them. The CDR3 sequence is CASCRGGGDGYTF. The CDR3 DNA follows: TGTGCCAGCTGCCGGGGGGGTGGCGATGGCTACACCTTC.

The genes are TRBV9 and TRBJ2-5, with D maybe TRBD2 (6 bases). The CDR3 length is 16 residues. The V gene lost 0 bases and the J gene lost 2 bases, with 14 bases spanning the gap. CDR1 and CDR2 (germline): SGDLS, YYNGEE. DNA of the CDR3: TGTGCCAGCAGCGTAGGGTCGTTGGGACTGCAAGAGACCCAGTACTTC. Translated, it gives CASSVGSLGLQETQYF.

This rearrangement joins TRBV19 to TRBJ1-1; 8 bases match TRBD1. Germline assignment: CDR1 LNHDA and CDR2 SQIVND (reference sequence). V trimming: 6 bases; J trimming: 5 bases; junction bases outside the gene matches: 8. This CDR3 spans 14 amino acids. CDR3 sequence: CASSPGQGDTEAFF. The DNA of the CDR3 is TGTGCCAGTAGCCCCGGACAGGGAGATACTGAAGCTTTCTTT.

The chain joins TRBV29-1 to TRBJ1-1, with 7 bases lining up with TRBD1. This CDR3 has 13 residues. V lost 0 bases and J lost 7; bases outside the gene matches: 5. Germline V lookup: CDR1 SQVTM, CDR2 ANQGSEA. The CDR3: CSVEDPRQGEAFF. Here the CDR3 DNA reads TGCAGCGTTGAAGATCCACGACAGGGTGAAGCTTTCTTT.

This chain uses TRBV19 with TRBJ1-5; the D is unclear. In germline, CDR1 is LNHDA, CDR2 SQIVND (reference sequence). V was trimmed by 5 bases and J by 7 bases, leaving 12 bases between them. The CDR3 has 13 amino acids. CDR3 in DNA: TGTGCCAGTAGTTCGGGGTATCAACAGCCCCAGCATTTT. Its translation: CASSSGYQQPQHF.

The chain joins TRBV23-1 to TRBJ2-7; D is unresolved. TRBV23-1 is flagged as an ORF with uncertain function. Trimming took off 0 bases at V and 5 bases at J, with 8 bases between the two ends. The CDR3 length is 13 residues. For the CDR3, the DNA is TGCGCCAGCAGTCAATCAGGCGGAGACGAGCAGTACTTC. Amino acids: CASSQSGGDEQYF.

The V and J genes are TRBV28 and TRBJ1-5; D is unresolved. CDR1 and CDR2 from the germline V gene are MDHEN and SYDVKM. The CDR3 length is 13 residues. Trimming shortened V by 7 bases and J by 3 bases, and 10 bases separated the two germline ends. The CDR3 DNA is TGTGCCAGCAACTACGGTTACAATCAGCCCCAGCATTTT. Translation: CASNYGYNQPQHF.

This chain joins TRBV19 and TRBJ1-5; no definite D call. Germline CDR1 and CDR2: LNHDA and SQIVND (reference sequence). V was shortened by 5 bases and J by 1 base, with 12 bases between the two germline ends. The length of the CDR3 is 15 residues. CDR3 nucleotides: TGTGCCAGTAGTCCGGGAACGCCGAGCAATCAGCCCCAGCATTTT. Translated: CASSPGTPSNQPQHF.

The V and J genes are TRBV21-1 and TRBJ2-3; the D call of TRBD1 is as the table states it, not checked on the DNA. TRBV21-1 is a pseudogene. The CDR3 sequence is 15 residues long. For the CDR3, the DNA is TGTGCCAGCAGCTCCCGGGACAGGTTTAGGGATACGCAGTATTTT. Amino acids: CASSSRDRFRDTQYF.

The chain employs TRBV6-2 or TRBV6-3 and TRBJ2-3; D remains unclear. CDR1 is MNHEY, CDR2 SVGEGT, per germline. Trimming took off 5 bases at V and 5 bases at J, with 14 bases between the two ends. CDR3 length: 14 amino acids. Here the CDR3 DNA reads TGTGCCAGCAGTAACCGACTCGGTGGAGATACGCAGTATTTT. Residues: CASSNRLGGDTQYF.

The rearrangement joins TRBV6-5 to TRBJ1-4; no clear D gene. CDR1 and CDR2 from the germline V gene are MNHEY and SVGAGI. Trimming removed 7 bases at V and 4 bases at J, with 7 bases between. The CDR3 runs 12 residues. The CDR3 sequence: CASKADNEKLFF. CDR3 coding DNA: TGTGCCAGCAAGGCGGATAATGAAAAACTGTTTTTT.

CDR3 sequence (DNA): TGTGCCAGCAGCTCTGTACAGTACCCCTATGGCTACACCTTC. This translates into CASSSVQYPYGYTF. The chain uses TRBV11-2 and TRBJ1-2; D ambiguous. The CDR3 runs to 14 residues. CDR1 and CDR2 (germline): SGHAT, FQNNGV. Trimming cost V 4 bases and J 4 bases, with 13 bases left between them.

This chain connects TRBV10-3 to TRBJ1-3; D remains unclear. Germline V gene sequence: CDR1 ENHRY, CDR2 SYGVKD. The CDR3 sequence is 16 residues long. The V gene lost 4 bases and the J gene lost 0 bases, with 13 bases spanning the gap. The CDR3 sequence is CAISVAGQSSGNTIYF. CDR3 DNA sequence: TGTGCCATCAGTGTGGCAGGTCAATCCTCTGGAAACACCATATATTTT.

The chain has TRBV28 and TRBJ2-6; weak D call: TRBD1 (6 bases). Germline V lookup: CDR1 MDHEN, CDR2 SYDVKM. Deletions cut 8 bases from V and 0 bases from J, with 17 bases between. This CDR3 region has 17 residues. The CDR3 region is CASQTGTTYSGANVLTF. The CDR3 nucleotides read TGTGCCAGCCAAACCGGGACAACCTACTCTGGGGCCAACGTCCTGACTTTC.

The chain combines TRBV5-1 with TRBJ2-5; 8 bases fit TRBD2. Germline V gene data show CDR1 as SGHRS and CDR2 as YFSETQ. Trimming removed 2 bases from V and 5 bases from J; junction bases left unmatched: 8. CDR3 length: 15 amino acids. The CDR3 DNA reads as TGCGCCAGCAGCTTAACCGGGACTAGGGCGGAGACCCAGTACTTC. Protein: CASSLTGTRAETQYF.

The chain employs TRBV16 and TRBJ1-3; D gene unclear. Trimming pared 4 bases from V and 3 bases from J, leaving 10 bases between. There are 14 residues in the CDR3. Germline values: CDR1 KGHSY, CDR2 FQNENV. CDR3 region: CASSLNRIGNTIYF. Written as DNA, the CDR3 is TGTGCCAGCAGCCTAAACAGAATTGGAAACACCATATATTTT.

This chain joins TRBV28 and TRBJ1-2; 8 bases line up with TRBD1. Losses at the gene ends were 4 bases for V and 4 bases for J; bases not matched to a gene: 5. Germline V gene lookup returns CDR1 MDHEN and CDR2 SYDVKM. The CDR3 consists of 14 residues. DNA for the CDR3: TGTGCCAGCAGTTCTGGACAGGGCACCTATGGCTACACCTTC. Its translation: CASSSGQGTYGYTF.

The chain is built from TRBV5-1 and TRBJ2-3; TRBD1 agrees at 7 bases. After removal of 0 bases from V and 4 bases from J, the junction contained 2 bases not matched to a gene. Germline CDR1 and CDR2: SGHRS and YFSETQ. This CDR3 is built from 14 residues. CDR3 region: CASSLDTGADTQYF. The CDR3 DNA is TGCGCCAGCAGCTTGGACACAGGGGCAGATACGCAGTATTTT.

The rearrangement joins TRBV7-7 to TRBJ2-7; 7 bases are shared with TRBD1. V trimming: 0 bases; J trimming: 4 bases; junction bases outside the gene matches: 9. Germline loops: CDR1 SSHAT, CDR2 FNYEAQ (reference sequence). The CDR3 is 16 residues long. CDR3 nucleotide sequence: TGTGCCAGCAGCTTAGCCAGGATTCGGGACAGTTACGAGCAGTACTTC. Protein product: CASSLARIRDSYEQYF.

The genes are TRBV28 and TRBJ1-2, with D tentatively TRBD1 (6 bases). Trimming stripped 7 bases from V and 7 bases from J, with 19 bases between. This CDR3 is 14 amino acids long. Germline V gives CDR1 MDHEN, CDR2 SYDVKM. The CDR3 DNA reads TGTGCCAGCAATTCACCTTACAGGGCAGGTGGCTACACCTTC. As protein: CASNSPYRAGGYTF.